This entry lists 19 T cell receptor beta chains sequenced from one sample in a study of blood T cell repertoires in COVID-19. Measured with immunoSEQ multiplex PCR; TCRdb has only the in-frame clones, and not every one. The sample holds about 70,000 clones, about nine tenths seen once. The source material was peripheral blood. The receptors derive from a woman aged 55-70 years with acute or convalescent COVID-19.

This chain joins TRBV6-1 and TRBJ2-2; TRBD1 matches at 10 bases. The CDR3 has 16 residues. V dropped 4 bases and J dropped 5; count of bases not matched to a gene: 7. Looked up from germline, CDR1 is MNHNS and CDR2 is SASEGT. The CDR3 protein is CASSARDRGRTGELFF. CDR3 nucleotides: TGTGCCAGCAGTGCCCGGGACAGGGGTCGTACCGGGGAGCTGTTTTTT.

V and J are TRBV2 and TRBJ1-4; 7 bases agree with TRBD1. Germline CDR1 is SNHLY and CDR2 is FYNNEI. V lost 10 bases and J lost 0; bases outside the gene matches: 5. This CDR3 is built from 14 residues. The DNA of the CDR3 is TGTGCCACCGGACAGGTTGCAACTAATGAAAAACTGTTTTTT. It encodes CATGQVATNEKLFF.

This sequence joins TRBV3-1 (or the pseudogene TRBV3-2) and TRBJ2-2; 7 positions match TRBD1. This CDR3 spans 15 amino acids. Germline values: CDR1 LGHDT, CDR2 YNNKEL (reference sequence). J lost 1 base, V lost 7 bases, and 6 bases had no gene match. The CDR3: CASTSGQKNTGELFF. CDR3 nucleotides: TGTGCCAGCACTTCGGGACAGAAGAACACCGGGGAGCTGTTTTTT.

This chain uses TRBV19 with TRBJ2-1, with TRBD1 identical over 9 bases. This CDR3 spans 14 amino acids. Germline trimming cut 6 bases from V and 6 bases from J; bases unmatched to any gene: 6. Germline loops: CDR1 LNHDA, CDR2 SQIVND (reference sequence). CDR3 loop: CASRDRGRANEQFF. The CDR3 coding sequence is TGTGCCAGTAGGGACAGGGGAAGGGCCAATGAGCAGTTCTTC.

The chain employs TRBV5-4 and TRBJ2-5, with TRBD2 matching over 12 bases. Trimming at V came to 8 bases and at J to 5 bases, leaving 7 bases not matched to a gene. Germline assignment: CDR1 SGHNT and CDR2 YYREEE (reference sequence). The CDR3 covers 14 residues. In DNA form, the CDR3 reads TGTGCCAGTACTAGCGGGGGGCCAAGGGAGACCCAGTACTTC. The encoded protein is CASTSGGPRETQYF.

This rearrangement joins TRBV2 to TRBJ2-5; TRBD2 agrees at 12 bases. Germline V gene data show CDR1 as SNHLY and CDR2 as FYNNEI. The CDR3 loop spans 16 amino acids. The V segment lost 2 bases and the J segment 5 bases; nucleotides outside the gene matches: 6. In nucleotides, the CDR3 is TGTGCCAGCAGTGAATCTAGCGGGGGGGCGAGGGAGACCCAGTACTTC. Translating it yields CASSESSGGARETQYF.

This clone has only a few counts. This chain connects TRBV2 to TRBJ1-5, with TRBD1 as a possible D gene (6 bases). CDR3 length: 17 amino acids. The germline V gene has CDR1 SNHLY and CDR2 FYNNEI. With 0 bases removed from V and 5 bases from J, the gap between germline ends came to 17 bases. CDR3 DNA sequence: TGTGCCAGCAGTGAAGCGGGGGGGCAACTTAAGGATCAGCCCCAGCATTTT. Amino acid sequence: CASSEAGGQLKDQPQHF.

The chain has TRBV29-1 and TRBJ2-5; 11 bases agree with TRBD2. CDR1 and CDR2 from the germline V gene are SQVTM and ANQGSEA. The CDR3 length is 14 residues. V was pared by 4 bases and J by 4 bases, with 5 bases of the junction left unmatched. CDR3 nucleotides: TGCAGCGTTGTAATAGCGGGGGGGATAGAGACCCAGTACTTC. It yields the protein CSVVIAGGIETQYF.

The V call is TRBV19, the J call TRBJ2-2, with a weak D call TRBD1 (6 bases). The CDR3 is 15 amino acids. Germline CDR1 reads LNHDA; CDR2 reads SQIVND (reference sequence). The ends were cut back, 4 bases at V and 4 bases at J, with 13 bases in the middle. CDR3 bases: TGTGCCAGTAGTACAACAGGGCGCGGCACCGGGGAGCTGTTTTTT. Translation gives CASSTTGRGTGELFF. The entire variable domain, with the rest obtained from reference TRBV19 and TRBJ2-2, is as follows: DGGITQSPKYLFRKEGQNVTLSCEQNLNHDAMYWYRQDPGQGLRLIYYSQIVNDFQKGDIAEGYSVSREKKESFPLTVTSAQKNPTAFYLCASSTTGRGTGELFFGEGSRLTVL.

The CDR3, as DNA: TGTGCCAGCTCAATACTTAGAGAGACCCAGTACTTC. Its translation: CASSILRETQYF. The chain is built from TRBV18 and TRBJ2-5, with D uncertain. This CDR3 spans 12 amino acids. The V gene lost 5 bases and the J gene lost 4 bases, with 8 bases spanning the gap. The germline gives CDR1 KGHSH, CDR2 LQKENI.

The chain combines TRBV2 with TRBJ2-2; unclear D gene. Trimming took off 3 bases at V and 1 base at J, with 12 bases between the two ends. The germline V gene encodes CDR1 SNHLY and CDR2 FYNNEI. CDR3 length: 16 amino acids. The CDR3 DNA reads TGTGCCAGCAGTGACTGGCAGCGTCAGAACACCGGGGAGCTGTTTTTT. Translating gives CASSDWQRQNTGELFF.

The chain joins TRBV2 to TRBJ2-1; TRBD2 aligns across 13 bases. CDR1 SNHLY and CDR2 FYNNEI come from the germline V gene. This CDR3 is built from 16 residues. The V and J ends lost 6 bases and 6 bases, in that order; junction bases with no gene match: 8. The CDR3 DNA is TGTGCCAGCAGCGACCCGGGACTAGCGGGGAGCAATGAGCAGTTCTTC. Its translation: CASSDPGLAGSNEQFF. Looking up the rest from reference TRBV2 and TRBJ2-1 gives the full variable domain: EPEVTQTPSHQVTQMGQEVILRCVPISNHLYFYWYRQILGQKVEFLVSFYNNEISEKSEIFDDQFSVERPDGSNFTLKIRSTKLEDSAMYFCASSDPGLAGSNEQFFGPGTRLTVL.

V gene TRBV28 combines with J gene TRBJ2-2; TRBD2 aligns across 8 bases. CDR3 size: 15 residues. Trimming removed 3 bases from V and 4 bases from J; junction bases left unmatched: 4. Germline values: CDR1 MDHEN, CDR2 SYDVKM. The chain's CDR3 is CASSFSGTSTGELFF. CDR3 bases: TGTGCCAGCAGTTTCTCCGGGACTAGCACCGGGGAGCTGTTTTTT. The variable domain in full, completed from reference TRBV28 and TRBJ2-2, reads DVKVTQSSRYLVKRTGEKVFLECVQDMDHENMFWYRQDPGLGLRLIYFSYDVKMKEKGDIPEGYSVSREKKERFSLILESASTNQTSMYLCASSFSGTSTGELFFGEGSRLTVL.

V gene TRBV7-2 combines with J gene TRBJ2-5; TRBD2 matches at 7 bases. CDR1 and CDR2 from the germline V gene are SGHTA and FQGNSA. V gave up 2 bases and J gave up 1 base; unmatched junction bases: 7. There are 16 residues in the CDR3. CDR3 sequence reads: CASSLRRRGFQETQYF. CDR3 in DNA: TGTGCCAGCAGCTTACGCCGGCGGGGGTTCCAAGAGACCCAGTACTTC.

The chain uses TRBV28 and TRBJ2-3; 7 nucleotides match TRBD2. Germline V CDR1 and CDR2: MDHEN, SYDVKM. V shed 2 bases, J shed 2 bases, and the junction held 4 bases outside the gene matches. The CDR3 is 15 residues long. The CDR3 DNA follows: TGTGCCAGCAGTTTAACGGGGGGAGCCACAGATACGCAGTATTTT. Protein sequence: CASSLTGGATDTQYF.

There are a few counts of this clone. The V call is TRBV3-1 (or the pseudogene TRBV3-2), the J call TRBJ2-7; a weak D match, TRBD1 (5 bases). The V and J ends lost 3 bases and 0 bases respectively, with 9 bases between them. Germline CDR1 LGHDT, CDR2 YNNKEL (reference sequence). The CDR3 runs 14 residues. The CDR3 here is CASSQGPNSYEQYF. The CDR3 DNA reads TGTGCCAGCAGCCAGGGGCCGAACTCCTACGAGCAGTACTTC.

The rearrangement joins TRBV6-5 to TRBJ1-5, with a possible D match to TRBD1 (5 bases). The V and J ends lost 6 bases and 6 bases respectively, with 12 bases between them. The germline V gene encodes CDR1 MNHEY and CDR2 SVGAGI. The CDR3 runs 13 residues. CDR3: CASRGGSGQPQHF. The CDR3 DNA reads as TGTGCCAGCAGGGGGGGGTCCGGTCAGCCCCAGCATTTT.

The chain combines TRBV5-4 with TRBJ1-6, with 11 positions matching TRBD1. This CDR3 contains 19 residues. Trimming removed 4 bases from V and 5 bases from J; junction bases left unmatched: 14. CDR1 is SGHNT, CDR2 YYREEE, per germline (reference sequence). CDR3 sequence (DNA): TGTGCCAGCAGCCTTGGACAGGGGGCTGTACCCCTTAATAATTCACCCCTCCACTTT. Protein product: CASSLGQGAVPLNNSPLHF.

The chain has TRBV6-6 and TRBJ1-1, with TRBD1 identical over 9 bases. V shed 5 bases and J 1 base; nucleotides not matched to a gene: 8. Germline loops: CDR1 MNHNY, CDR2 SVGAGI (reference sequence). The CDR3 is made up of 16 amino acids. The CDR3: CASSAHRGLGNTEAFF. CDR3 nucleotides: TGTGCCAGCAGTGCCCACAGGGGGCTAGGGAACACTGAAGCTTTCTTT.